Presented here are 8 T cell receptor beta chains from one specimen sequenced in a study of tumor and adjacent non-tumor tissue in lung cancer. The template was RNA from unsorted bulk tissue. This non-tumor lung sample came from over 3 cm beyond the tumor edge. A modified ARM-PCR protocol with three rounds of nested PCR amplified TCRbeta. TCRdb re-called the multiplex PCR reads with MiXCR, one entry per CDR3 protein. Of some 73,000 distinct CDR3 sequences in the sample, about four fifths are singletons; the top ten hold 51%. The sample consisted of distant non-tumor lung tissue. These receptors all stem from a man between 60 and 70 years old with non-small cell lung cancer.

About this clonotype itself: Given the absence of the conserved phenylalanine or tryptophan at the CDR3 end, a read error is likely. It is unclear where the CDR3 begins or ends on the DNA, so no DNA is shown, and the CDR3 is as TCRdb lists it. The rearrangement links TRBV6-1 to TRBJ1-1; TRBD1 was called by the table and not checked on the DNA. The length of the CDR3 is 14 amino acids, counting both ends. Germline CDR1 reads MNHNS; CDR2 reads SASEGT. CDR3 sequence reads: CASNEDRGDTEVFI.

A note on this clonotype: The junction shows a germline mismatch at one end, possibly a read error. The CDR3 coding sequence is TGTGCCAGTAGTCCAACTAGGGGGGGAGCCTCTTGGGCCAACGTCCTGACTTTC. Its translation is CASSPTRGGASWANVLTF. The V gene is TRBV11-2, the J gene TRBJ2-6, with D possibly being TRBD2 (7 bases). Germline CDR1 is SGHAT and CDR2 is FQNNGV. This CDR3 spans 18 amino acids. Based on the CDR3 plus reference TRBV11-2 and TRBJ2-6, the full variable domain is EAGVAQSPRYKIIEKRQSVAFWCNPISGHATLYWYQQILGQGPKLLIQFQNNGVVDDSQLPKDRFSAERLKGVDSTLKIQPAKLEDSAVYLCASSPTRGGASWANVLTFGAGSRLTVL.

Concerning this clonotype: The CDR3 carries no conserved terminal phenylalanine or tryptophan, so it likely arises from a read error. The CDR3 protein is CASRPAEGRHEQFI. CDR3 nucleotides: TGTGCCAGCAGACCAGCGGAAGGGAGGCATGAGCAGTTCATC. The V gene is TRBV6-5, the J gene TRBJ2-1; TRBD2 might be the D (6 bases). The V end was cut by 6 bases, the J end by 8 bases, with 17 bases between. The germline CDR1 and CDR2 sequences are MNHEY and SVGAGI. The CDR3 contains 14 residues.

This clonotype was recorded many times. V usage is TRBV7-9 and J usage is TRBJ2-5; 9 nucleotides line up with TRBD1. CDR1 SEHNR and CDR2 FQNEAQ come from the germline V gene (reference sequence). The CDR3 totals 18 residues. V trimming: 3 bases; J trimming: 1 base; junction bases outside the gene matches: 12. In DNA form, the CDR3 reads TGTGCCAGCAGCTTCTCATCTGGGACAGGGAGATTCCAAGAGACCCAGTACTTC. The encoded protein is CASSFSSGTGRFQETQYF.

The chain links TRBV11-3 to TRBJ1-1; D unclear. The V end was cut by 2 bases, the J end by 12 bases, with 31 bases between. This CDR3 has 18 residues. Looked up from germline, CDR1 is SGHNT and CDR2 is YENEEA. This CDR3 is CASSLTPILYGRNTVPFF. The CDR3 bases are TGTGCCAGCAGCTTAACGCCCATTCTGTATGGTCGGAACACTGTACCTTTCTTT.

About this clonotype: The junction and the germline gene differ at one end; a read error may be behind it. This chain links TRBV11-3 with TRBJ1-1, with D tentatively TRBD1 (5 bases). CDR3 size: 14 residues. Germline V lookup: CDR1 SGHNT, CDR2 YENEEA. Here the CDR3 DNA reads TGTGCCAGCAGCTCGCACGGACGGCAGACAGAAGTTTCCTTT. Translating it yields CASSSHGRQTEVSF.

CDR3 in amino acids: CASSEFYSGGVYNEQFF. The CDR3 DNA follows: TGTGCCAGCAGCGAATTTTATAGCGGGGGGGTCTACAATGAGCAGTTCTTC. This chain connects TRBV11-1 to TRBJ2-1; 11 bases match TRBD2. This CDR3 is 17 amino acids long. In germline, CDR1 is SGHAT, CDR2 FQDESV (reference sequence). Trimming cost V 5 bases and J 3 bases; bases outside gene matches: 9.

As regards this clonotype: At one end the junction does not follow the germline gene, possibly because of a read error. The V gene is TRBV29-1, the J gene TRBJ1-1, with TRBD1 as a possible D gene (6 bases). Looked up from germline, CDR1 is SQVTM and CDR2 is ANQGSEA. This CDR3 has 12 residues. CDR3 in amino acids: CSPQEGETEALF. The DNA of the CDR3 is TGCAGCCCTCAAGAGGGGGAAACTGAAGCTTTATTT.